The clone carrying this TCR beta chain was recorded a few times. Its antigen is unknown. The data were obtained in a study of T-cell memory formation after mild COVID-19. TCRdb used MiXCR to reprocess the 5' RACE reads, holding one entry per CDR3 protein. The sample includes about 240,000 distinct CDR3 sequences, more than 8% seen only once; the top ten take roughly a fifth. Overall study findings and caveats: The study found contracting CD4+ clones mainly in CM and EM and contracting CD8+ clones in EMRA.

The CDR3 length is 15 residues. Germline assignment: CDR1 LGHNA and CDR2 YSLEER. Trimming cost V 4 bases and J 4 bases, with 15 bases left between them. The chain recombines TRBV4-3 with TRBJ2-3; the D is unclear. The TCR originated in a young man who had mild COVID-19 (a few samples of this study predate the infection). Cell type and time point are not known. Sample: PBMCs or a T cell subset sorted from them (not recorded which). CDR3 nucleotides: TGCGCCAGCAGCCCGACCGTAGCAGGTGCAGATACGCAGTATTTT. It specifies CASSPTVAGADTQYF.